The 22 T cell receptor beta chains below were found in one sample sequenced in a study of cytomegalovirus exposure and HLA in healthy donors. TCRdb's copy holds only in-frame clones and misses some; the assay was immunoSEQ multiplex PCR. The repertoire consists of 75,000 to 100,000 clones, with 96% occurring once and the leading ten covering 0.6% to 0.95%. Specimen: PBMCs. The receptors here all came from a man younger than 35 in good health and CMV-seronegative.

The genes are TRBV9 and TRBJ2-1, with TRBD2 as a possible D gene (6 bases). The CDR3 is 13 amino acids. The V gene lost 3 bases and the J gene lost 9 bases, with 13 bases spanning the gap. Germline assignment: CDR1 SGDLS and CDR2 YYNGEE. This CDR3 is CASSASTSSEQFF. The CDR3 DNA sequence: TGTGCCAGCAGCGCCTCGACTAGTAGTGAGCAGTTCTTC.

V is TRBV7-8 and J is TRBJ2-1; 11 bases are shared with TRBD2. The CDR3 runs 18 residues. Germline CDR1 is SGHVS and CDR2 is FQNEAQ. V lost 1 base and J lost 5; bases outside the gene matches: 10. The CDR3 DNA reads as TGTGCCAGCAGCTTAGGTAGCGGGAGGGCCGGTAGCCACAATGAGCAGTTCTTC. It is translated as CASSLGSGRAGSHNEQFF. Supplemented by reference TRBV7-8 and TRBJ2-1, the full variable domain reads GAGVSQSPRYKVAKRGQDVALRCDPISGHVSLFWYQQALGQGPEFLTYFQNEAQLDKSGLPSDRFFAERPEGSVSTLKIQRTQQEDSAVYLCASSLGSGRAGSHNEQFFGPGTRLTVL.

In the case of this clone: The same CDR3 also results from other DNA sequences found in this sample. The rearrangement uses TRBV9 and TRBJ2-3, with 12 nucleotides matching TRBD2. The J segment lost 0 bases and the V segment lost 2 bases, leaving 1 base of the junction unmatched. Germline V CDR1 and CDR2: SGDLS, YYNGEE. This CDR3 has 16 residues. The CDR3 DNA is TGTGCCAGCAGCGTCGGGACTAGCGGGAGCACAGATACGCAGTATTTT. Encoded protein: CASSVGTSGSTDTQYF.

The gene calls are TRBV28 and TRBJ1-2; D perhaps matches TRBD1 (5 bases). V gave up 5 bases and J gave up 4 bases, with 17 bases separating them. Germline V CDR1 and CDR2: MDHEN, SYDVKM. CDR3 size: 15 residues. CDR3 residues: CASSGMGGWAYGYTF. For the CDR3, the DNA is TGTGCCAGCAGTGGGATGGGGGGTTGGGCCTATGGCTACACCTTC.

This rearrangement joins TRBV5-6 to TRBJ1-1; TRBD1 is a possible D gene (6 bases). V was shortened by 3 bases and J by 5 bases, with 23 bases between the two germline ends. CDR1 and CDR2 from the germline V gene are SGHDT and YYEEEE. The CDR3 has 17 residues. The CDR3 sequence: CASSWGLYRGSGTEAFF. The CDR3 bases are TGTGCCAGCAGCTGGGGGTTGTATAGGGGGTCGGGAACTGAAGCTTTCTTT.

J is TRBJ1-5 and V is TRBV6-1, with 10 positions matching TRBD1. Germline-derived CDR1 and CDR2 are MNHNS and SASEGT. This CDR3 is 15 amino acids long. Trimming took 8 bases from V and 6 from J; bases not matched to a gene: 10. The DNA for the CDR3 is TGTGCCAGCCGAGGAAGACAGGGGGCTATTCAGCCCCAGCATTTT. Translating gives CASRGRQGAIQPQHF.

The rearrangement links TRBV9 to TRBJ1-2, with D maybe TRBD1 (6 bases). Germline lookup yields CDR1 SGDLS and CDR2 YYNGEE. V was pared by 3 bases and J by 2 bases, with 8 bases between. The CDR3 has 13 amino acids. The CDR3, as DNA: TGTGCCAGCAGCGCAACAGGGAACTATGGCTACACCTTC. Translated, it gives CASSATGNYGYTF.

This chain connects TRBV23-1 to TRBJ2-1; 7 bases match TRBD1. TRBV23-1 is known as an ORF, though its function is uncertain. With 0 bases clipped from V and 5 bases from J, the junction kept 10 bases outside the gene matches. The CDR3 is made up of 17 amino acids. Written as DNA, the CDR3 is TGCGCCAGCAGTCAATCGAGGGCAGGGGGTAGTAACAATGAGCAGTTCTTC. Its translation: CASSQSRAGGSNNEQFF.

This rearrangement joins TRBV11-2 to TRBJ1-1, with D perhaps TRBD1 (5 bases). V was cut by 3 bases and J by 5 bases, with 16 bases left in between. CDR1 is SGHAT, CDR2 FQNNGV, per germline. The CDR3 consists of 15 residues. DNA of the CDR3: TGTGCCAGCAGCTTTCAGGGAACACGGGCAACTGAAGCTTTCTTT. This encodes CASSFQGTRATEAFF.

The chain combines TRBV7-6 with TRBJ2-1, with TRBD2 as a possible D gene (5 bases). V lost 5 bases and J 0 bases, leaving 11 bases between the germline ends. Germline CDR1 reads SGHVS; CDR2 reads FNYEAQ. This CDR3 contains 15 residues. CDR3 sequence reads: CASSPDRDSYNEQFF. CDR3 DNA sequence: TGTGCCAGCAGCCCCGACCGGGACTCCTACAATGAGCAGTTCTTC.

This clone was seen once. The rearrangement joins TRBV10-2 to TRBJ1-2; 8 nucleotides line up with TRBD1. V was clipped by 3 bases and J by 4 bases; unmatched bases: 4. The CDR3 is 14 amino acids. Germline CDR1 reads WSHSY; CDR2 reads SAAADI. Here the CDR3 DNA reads TGCGCCAGCAGTGAAGGACAGGGTGCCTATGGCTACACCTTC. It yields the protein CASSEGQGAYGYTF.

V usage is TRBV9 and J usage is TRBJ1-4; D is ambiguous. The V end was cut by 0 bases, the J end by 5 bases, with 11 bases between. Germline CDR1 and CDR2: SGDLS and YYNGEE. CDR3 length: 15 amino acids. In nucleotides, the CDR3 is TGTGCCAGCAGCGTAGGTCAGACGGGGAATGAAAAACTGTTTTTT. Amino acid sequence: CASSVGQTGNEKLFF.

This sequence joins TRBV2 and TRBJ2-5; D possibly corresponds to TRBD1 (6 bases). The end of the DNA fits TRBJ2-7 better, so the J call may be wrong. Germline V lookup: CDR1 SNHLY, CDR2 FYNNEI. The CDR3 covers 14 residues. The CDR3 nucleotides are TGTGCCAGCAGAATTAGGGGGAGCACCTACGAGCAGTACTTC. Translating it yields CASRIRGSTYEQYF.

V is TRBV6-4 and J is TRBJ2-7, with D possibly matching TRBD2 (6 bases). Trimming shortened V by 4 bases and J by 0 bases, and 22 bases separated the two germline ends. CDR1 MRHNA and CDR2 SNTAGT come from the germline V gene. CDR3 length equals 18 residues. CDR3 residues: CASSARSTVPGDSYEQYF. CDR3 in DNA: TGTGCCAGCAGTGCACGATCGACAGTTCCGGGGGACTCCTACGAGCAGTACTTC.

Here the CDR3 reads CASRPDRNNQPQHF. The CDR3 coding sequence is TGTGCCAGTAGGCCGGACAGAAACAATCAGCCCCAGCATTTT. This chain uses TRBV19 with TRBJ1-5; D is possibly TRBD1 (6 bases). V lost 6 bases and J lost 3, with 12 bases in between. Germline-derived CDR1 and CDR2 are LNHDA and SQIVND (reference sequence). The CDR3 loop spans 14 amino acids.

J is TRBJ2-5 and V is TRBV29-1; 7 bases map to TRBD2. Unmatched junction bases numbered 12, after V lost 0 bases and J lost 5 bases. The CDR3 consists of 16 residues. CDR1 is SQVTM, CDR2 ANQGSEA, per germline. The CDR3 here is CSVEDLAGVIYETQYF. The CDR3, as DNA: TGCAGCGTTGAAGATCTCGCGGGAGTAATTTATGAGACCCAGTACTTC.

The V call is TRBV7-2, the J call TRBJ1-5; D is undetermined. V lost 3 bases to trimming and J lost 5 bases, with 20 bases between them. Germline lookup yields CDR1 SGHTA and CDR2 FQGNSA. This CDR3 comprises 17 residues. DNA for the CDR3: TGTGCCAGCAGCTTCTCTTCCCTCGGCAGGCTTTATCAGCCCCAGCATTTT. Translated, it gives CASSFSSLGRLYQPQHF.

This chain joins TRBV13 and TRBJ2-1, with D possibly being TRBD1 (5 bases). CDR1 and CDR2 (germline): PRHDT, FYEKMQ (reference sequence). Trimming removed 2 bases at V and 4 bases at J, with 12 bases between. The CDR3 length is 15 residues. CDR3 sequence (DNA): TGTGCCAGCAGCTTAAGACAGAGACTTTACAATGAGCAGTTCTTC. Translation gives CASSLRQRLYNEQFF.

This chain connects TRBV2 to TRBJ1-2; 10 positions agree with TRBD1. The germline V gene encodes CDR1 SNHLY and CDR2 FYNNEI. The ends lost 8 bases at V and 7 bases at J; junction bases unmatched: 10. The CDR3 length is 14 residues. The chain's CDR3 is CASYPGQGQFGYTF. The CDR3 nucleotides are TGTGCCAGCTACCCGGGACAGGGGCAATTTGGCTACACCTTC.

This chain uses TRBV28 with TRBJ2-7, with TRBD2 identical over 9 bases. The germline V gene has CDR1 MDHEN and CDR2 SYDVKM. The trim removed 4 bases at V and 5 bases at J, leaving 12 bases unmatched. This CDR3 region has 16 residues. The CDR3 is CASSSLGVREGHEQYF. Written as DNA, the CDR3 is TGTGCCAGCAGTTCGCTGGGGGTGCGGGAGGGCCACGAGCAGTACTTC.

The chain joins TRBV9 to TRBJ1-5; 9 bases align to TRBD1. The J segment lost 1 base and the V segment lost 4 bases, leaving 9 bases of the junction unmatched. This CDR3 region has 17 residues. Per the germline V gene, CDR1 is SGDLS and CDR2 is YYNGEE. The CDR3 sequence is CASSPGQGGWSNQPQHF. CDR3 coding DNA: TGTGCCAGCAGCCCGGGACAGGGCGGTTGGAGCAATCAGCCCCAGCATTTT.

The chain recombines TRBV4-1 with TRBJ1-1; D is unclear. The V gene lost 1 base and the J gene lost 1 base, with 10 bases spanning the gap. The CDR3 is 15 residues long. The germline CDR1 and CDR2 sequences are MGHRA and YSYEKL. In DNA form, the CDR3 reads TGCGCCAGCAGCCAAGCTTGGCAGGAGAACACTGAAGCTTTCTTT. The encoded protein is CASSQAWQENTEAFF.